This entry describes one TCR beta chain. CDR1 is MNHEY, CDR2 SMNVEV, per germline (reference sequence). This CDR3 contains 14 residues. V lost 5 bases and J 1 base, leaving 9 bases between the germline ends. This record belongs to a study of blood T cell repertoires in COVID-19. Study summary: Researchers got acute and convalescent COVID-19 samples from the United States, Italy and Spain. Sources were T cells, B-cell-depleted T cells, or PBMCs; the material itself was cDNA or gDNA.

In the authors' workflow: Amplification of reference gene primers provided the estimated nucleated cell counts. Here immunoSEQ multiplex PCR was the method, and the copy in TCRdb shows in-frame clones only, minus some. The D gene and trimming were derived from the DNA, and the V and J assignments and clone size from that table. The sample comprises over 150,000 clones, over 90% of which are singletons, and approximately 0.5% rests with the top ten. This sequence was found in a man aged 50 to 59 with acute or convalescent COVID-19. The sequenced sample consisted of peripheral blood. The V gene is TRBV27, the J gene TRBJ1-3, with D tentatively TRBD1 (5 bases). CDR3 sequence reads: CASSDGASGNTIYF. DNA of the CDR3: TGTGCCAGCAGTGATGGGGCTTCTGGAAACACCATATATTTT.